The clone carrying this TCR beta chain occurred many times. Amplified TCR beta CDR3 regions came from RNA transcripts. Primed by the HTBI set, a first-round RT-PCR was run on the TCR CDR3. TCRdb analysed the multiplex PCR reads with MiXCR anew, one entry per CDR3 protein. The sample contains approximately 520,000 distinct CDR3 sequences, approximately 25% of which appear only once. In making diagnoses, clinical symptoms, serum thyroxine and TRAb, thyroid ultrasound and orbital computed tomography were all used. The V and J ends lost 3 bases and 8 bases respectively, with 7 bases between them. The CDR3 covers 11 residues. Germline-derived CDR1 and CDR2 are MDHEN and SYDVKM. This entry belongs to a study of T cells in Graves' hyperthyroidism and ophthalmopathy.

V and J are TRBV28 and TRBJ1-1; no clear D. The TCR comes from a woman aged 30 to 39 with Graves' ophthalmopathy. The sample consisted of blood. This CDR3 reads CASSFETEAFF. CDR3 DNA: TGTGCCAGCAGTTTTGAGACAGAAGCTTTCTTT.